This paragraph covers one T cell receptor (beta chain) sequence. Its antigen is unknown. There are 13 residues in the CDR3. Trimming pared 1 base from V and 8 bases from J, leaving 9 bases between. TCRdb fed the RT-PCR reads into MiXCR, producing one record per CDR3 protein. The data contain approximately 490,000 distinct CDR3 sequences, less than 7.5% of them singletons. The data were taken from a study of response to subunit inactivated influenza vaccine. Study results and limitations: The authors offered the suggestion that each seasonal influenza vaccination recruits few new T cells.

The chain uses TRBV12-3 or TRBV12-4 and TRBJ2-1; the D gene is possibly TRBD2 (6 bases). The TCR was taken from a man aged 45 to 75 who received an inactivated influenza vaccine. Source: PBMCs from blood, taken less than 30 months after vaccination. For the CDR3, the DNA is TGTGCCAGCAGTTTAGGCGGAGGGGATGAGCAGTTCTTC. It encodes CASSLGGGDEQFF.